The 22 T cell receptor beta chains presented below share a single source sample, sequenced in a study of blood T cell repertoires in COVID-19. Sequenced by immunoSEQ multiplex PCR; TCRdb stores in-frame clones only, minus some. The profile covers about 220,000 clones, with approximately 83% appearing a single time and about 4.8% taken by the ten largest. The sample was PBMCs or T cells enriched from blood (not recorded which). Receptor source: a woman aged 50 to 60 who had been exposed to COVID-19.

The count of this clone is one. J is TRBJ2-1 and V is TRBV28; D is possibly TRBD1 (5 bases). The CDR3 has 16 residues. Deletions cut 6 bases from V and 0 bases from J, with 15 bases between. CDR1 is MDHEN and CDR2 is SYDVKM in the germline V gene. The CDR3 loop is CASRSRAPTSYNEQFF. As DNA, the CDR3 is TGTGCCAGCAGGTCCAGGGCCCCCACCTCCTACAATGAGCAGTTCTTC.

The chain employs TRBV23-1 and TRBJ2-3; TRBD2 might be the D (6 bases). TRBV23-1 is placed among ORFs of uncertain function. V lost 3 bases, J lost 2 bases, and 15 bases lay in between. This CDR3 is 16 amino acids long. This chain's CDR3 is CASSQEGGSPTDTQYF. The CDR3 DNA reads TGCGCCAGCAGTCAGGAAGGAGGGTCTCCCACAGATACGCAGTATTTT.

CDR3 region: CASSLWGDSTDTQYF. In DNA form, the CDR3 reads TGTGCCAGCAGCTTATGGGGGGACAGCACAGATACGCAGTATTTT. The chain uses TRBV11-2 and TRBJ2-3, with D tentatively TRBD2 (6 bases). Germline V gene sequence: CDR1 SGHAT, CDR2 FQNNGV. V lost 2 bases and J lost 0, with 9 bases in between. The CDR3 length is 15 residues.

This chain links TRBV15 with TRBJ2-3; TRBD2 matches at 7 bases. With 5 bases clipped from V and 2 bases from J, the junction kept 4 bases outside the gene matches. There are 14 residues in the CDR3. Germline V gene data show CDR1 as LNHNV and CDR2 as YYDKDF (reference sequence). In DNA, the CDR3 is TGTGCCACCAGCCTCCGGGACTACACAGATACGCAGTATTTT. It encodes CATSLRDYTDTQYF. Based on the CDR3 plus reference TRBV15 and TRBJ2-3, the full variable domain is DAMVIQNPRYQVTQFGKPVTLSCSQTLNHNVMYWYQQKSSQAPKLLFHYYDKDFNNEADTPDNFQSRRPNTSFCFLDIRSPGLGDTAMYLCATSLRDYTDTQYFGPGTRLTVL.

This clone came up many times. This chain joins TRBV3-1 (or the pseudogene TRBV3-2) and TRBJ2-5, with TRBD2 matching 9 bases. The germline V gene encodes CDR1 LGHDT and CDR2 YNNKEL (reference sequence). The J segment lost 7 bases and the V segment lost 1 base, leaving 4 bases of the junction unmatched. This CDR3 spans 14 amino acids. CDR3 loop: CASSQVAGVGTQYF. The CDR3 DNA follows: TGTGCCAGCAGCCAAGTAGCGGGGGTCGGGACCCAGTACTTC.

The chain is built from TRBV3-1 (or the pseudogene TRBV3-2) and TRBJ1-2; D ambiguous. The V end was cut by 3 bases, the J end by 5 bases, with 13 bases between. Germline CDR1 reads LGHDT; CDR2 reads YNNKEL (reference sequence). The CDR3 length is 14 residues. The CDR3 DNA reads as TGTGCCAGCAGCCAGGCCATCGGGAGATATGGCTACACCTTC. Translating it yields CASSQAIGRYGYTF.

This clone was counted a single time. J is TRBJ2-2 and V is TRBV9, with TRBD1 identical over 10 bases. The CDR3 sequence is 16 residues long. CDR1 and CDR2 from the germline V gene are SGDLS and YYNGEE. The V gene end was trimmed by 4 bases and the J gene end by 4 bases; junction bases not matched to a gene: 7. The CDR3 DNA reads TGTGCCAGCAGCTCAGGGACAGGGGCGGGCACCGGGGAGCTGTTTTTT. Encoded protein: CASSSGTGAGTGELFF.

This chain connects TRBV6-6 to TRBJ1-3; maybe TRBD1 (6 bases). Per the germline V gene, CDR1 is MNHNY and CDR2 is SVGAGI (reference sequence). Between the trimmed V and J ends, which lost 5 bases and 4 bases, there was a span of 21 bases. CDR3 size: 17 residues. CDR3 DNA: TGTGCCAGCAGTCCAAGGGACACCCCGGCCGGAGGAAACACCATATATTTT. Translating it yields CASSPRDTPAGGNTIYF.

This clone was seen a few times. The CDR3 sequence: CAISVGTGVTYEQYF. Here the CDR3 DNA reads TGTGCCATCAGTGTCGGGACAGGGGTAACCTACGAGCAGTACTTC. This sequence joins TRBV10-3 and TRBJ2-7, with TRBD1 matching over 10 bases. With V trimmed by 4 bases and J by 2 bases, 5 bases remained unmatched. CDR3 size: 15 residues. The germline gives CDR1 ENHRY, CDR2 SYGVKD.

Notes on this clone: One end of the junction does not line up with germline, which may come from a read error. The chain uses TRBV11-2 and TRBJ1-1; tentatively, D is TRBD1 (6 bases). Germline V gene data show CDR1 as SGHAT and CDR2 as FQNNGV. The CDR3 has 17 residues. CDR3 sequence reads: CVSSLVQGYGRNTEAFF. The CDR3 bases are TGTGTCAGCAGCTTAGTACAGGGATATGGACGGAACACTGAAGCTTTCTTT.

This clone has more than one count but fewer than ten. The rearrangement uses TRBV27 and TRBJ1-2, with 8 nucleotides matching TRBD1. The junction had 7 bases not matched to a gene; V was cut back by 6 bases and J by 7 bases. This CDR3 comprises 13 residues. Germline loops: CDR1 MNHEY, CDR2 SMNVEV (reference sequence). CDR3 amino acids: CASRADRVLGYTF. The DNA for the CDR3 is TGTGCCAGCAGGGCGGACAGGGTGCTTGGCTACACCTTC.

V is TRBV10-3 and J is TRBJ1-6; TRBD1 matches at 8 bases. The CDR3 runs to 15 residues. Germline V gene lookup returns CDR1 ENHRY and CDR2 SYGVKD. With V trimmed by 4 bases and J by 8 bases, 7 bases remained unmatched. CDR3 DNA: TGTGCCATCAGTGGCGGACAGGGAACCTATTCACCCCTCCACTTT. This encodes CAISGGQGTYSPLHF.

For the CDR3, the DNA is TGCGCCAGCAGCTTGGCCGAACCGCGGGACTATGGCTACACCTTC. This codes for CASSLAEPRDYGYTF. The gene calls are TRBV5-1 and TRBJ1-2; D is unresolved. The CDR3 contains 15 residues. Trimming removed 0 bases from V and 3 bases from J, with 12 bases in between. The germline V gene encodes CDR1 SGHRS and CDR2 YFSETQ.

This chain uses TRBV15 with TRBJ2-1; the D gene is possibly TRBD1 (5 bases). The CDR3 spans 15 residues. Deletions cut 0 bases from V and 6 bases from J, with 12 bases between. Germline CDR1 LNHNV, CDR2 YYDKDF (reference sequence). CDR3: CATSRDGRVGNEQFF. The CDR3 bases are TGTGCCACCAGCAGAGATGGCAGGGTAGGCAATGAGCAGTTCTTC. The full variable domain, rest sourced from reference TRBV15 and TRBJ2-1, is DAMVIQNPRYQVTQFGKPVTLSCSQTLNHNVMYWYQQKSSQAPKLLFHYYDKDFNNEADTPDNFQSRRPNTSFCFLDIRSPGLGDTAMYLCATSRDGRVGNEQFFGPGTRLTVL.

This clone occurred once. J is TRBJ1-1 and V is TRBV12-3 or TRBV12-4; no reliable D call. This CDR3 spans 13 amino acids. Between the trimmed V and J ends, which lost 5 bases and 6 bases, there was a span of 13 bases. CDR3 in DNA: TGTGCCAGCAGTATAGAAACTCGAGCTGAAGCTTTCTTT. Its translation: CASSIETRAEAFF.

The chain recombines TRBV18 with TRBJ2-5; the match to TRBD2 covers 11 bases. Germline loops: CDR1 KGHSH, CDR2 LQKENI. The ends lost 2 bases at V and 2 bases at J; junction bases unmatched: 4. The CDR3 contains 16 residues. The CDR3 loop reads CASSPGGLADQETQYF. The CDR3 DNA sequence: TGTGCCAGCTCACCAGGGGGACTAGCGGATCAAGAGACCCAGTACTTC.

This clone was seen just once. V gene TRBV4-1 combines with J gene TRBJ1-1; a weak D match, TRBD1 (5 bases). Germline lookup yields CDR1 MGHRA and CDR2 YSYEKL. Trimming removed 1 base from V and 5 bases from J, with 11 bases in between. This CDR3 is 14 amino acids long. The CDR3 bases are TGCGCCAGCAGCCAAGGTCAGGGTTGGACTGAAGCTTTCTTT. Its translation: CASSQGQGWTEAFF.

The sample holds a few counts of this clone. V gene TRBV4-3 combines with J gene TRBJ2-2; TRBD1 is a possible D gene (5 bases). V shed 0 bases and J shed 1 base, with 15 bases lying between them. The CDR3 is 18 residues long. Germline V gene data show CDR1 as LGHNA and CDR2 as YSLEER. CDR3 amino acids: CASSQELAGPMNTGELFF. As DNA, the CDR3 is TGCGCCAGCAGCCAAGAACTGGCAGGGCCCATGAACACCGGGGAGCTGTTTTTT.

This clone was observed a single time. The chain employs TRBV21-1 and TRBJ1-2; the D segment call TRBD1 is taken from the table without a DNA check. TRBV21-1 is labeled a pseudogene. This CDR3 is built from 15 residues. The CDR3 DNA reads as TGTGCCAGCAGCAAAGTGACAGGGACCCTCTATGGCTACACCTTC. It yields the protein CASSKVTGTLYGYTF.

This sequence joins TRBV2 and TRBJ1-6; TRBD1 matches at 9 bases. This CDR3 is 15 amino acids long. Per germline, CDR1 SNHLY and CDR2 FYNNEI. Trimming took 4 bases from V and 7 from J; bases not matched to a gene: 5. The CDR3 is CASSGPGTGNSPLHF. CDR3 nucleotide sequence: TGTGCCAGCAGTGGCCCCGGGACAGGGAATTCACCCCTCCACTTT.

This clone was seen a single time. This CDR3 is also generated by other DNA sequences in the sample. The chain is built from TRBV7-2 and TRBJ1-1; D call uncertain. The CDR3 sequence is 12 residues long. V gave up 1 base and J gave up 5 bases, with 5 bases separating them. The germline V gene encodes CDR1 SGHTA and CDR2 FQGNSA. CDR3 sequence reads: CASSLVRTEAFF. The CDR3 DNA reads TGTGCCAGCAGCTTAGTGAGGACTGAAGCTTTCTTT.

This clone was observed a single time. The V gene is TRBV7-2, the J gene TRBJ2-3, with TRBD1 identical over 8 bases. V lost 3 bases to trimming and J lost 5 bases; unmatched junction nucleotides: 4. In germline, CDR1 is SGHTA, CDR2 FQGNSA. CDR3 length: 14 amino acids. CDR3 DNA sequence: TGTGCCAGCAGCTTTACAGGGGGACGAGATACGCAGTATTTT. This translates into CASSFTGGRDTQYF.